This T cell receptor beta chain emerged from a study of blood T cell repertoires in COVID-19. The repertoire was sequenced with immunoSEQ multiplex PCR; TCRdb's copy has only in-frame clones and lacks some. This repertoire shows fewer than 250,000 clones, roughly 82% found once; its top ten account for roughly 4.7%. The CDR3 is 17 amino acids. V shed 0 bases and J shed 3 bases, with 12 bases lying between them. Germline CDR1 reads ENHRY; CDR2 reads SYGVKD. The sequenced sample was peripheral blood. The chain combines TRBV10-3 with TRBJ1-6, with D perhaps matching TRBD1 (6 bases). This clonotype originated in a woman in her 70s with acute or convalescent COVID-19. The CDR3 DNA is TGTGCCATCAGTGAGTCGGGGGCGCCCTTCTATAATTCACCCCTCCACTTT. It translates to CAISESGAPFYNSPLHF.